This TCR beta chain stems from a study of blood T cell repertoires in COVID-19. The overall study: Spain, Italy and the United States supplied samples that represented acute and convalescent COVID-19. The cDNA or gDNA used as material had been derived from T cells, B-cell-depleted T cells, or PBMCs.

In the original analysis: Estimation of nucleated cell counts was performed using reference gene primer amplification. Data came from immunoSEQ multiplex PCR; TCRdb stores just in-frame clones and leaves some out. The V and J calls and clone size are taken from that table; D and trimming were inferred from the DNA. The sample holds roughly 80,000 clones, roughly 88% seen once. In this sample, this clone turned up a few times. The specimen was peripheral blood. This sequence was found in a man aged 50-59 years with active COVID-19.

CDR3 nucleotides: TGTGCCAGCAGTGACTCGAACAGGGGCTATGGCTACACCTTC. Translated: CASSDSNRGYGYTF. The V and J genes are TRBV6-4 and TRBJ1-2; 7 bases line up with TRBD1. Germline loops: CDR1 MRHNA, CDR2 SNTAGT. The V and J ends lost 0 bases and 4 bases, in that order; junction bases with no gene match: 2. The CDR3 extends over 14 amino acids.